What follows are 9 T cell receptor beta chains derived from one specimen sequenced in a study of OX40 agonist ivuxolimab in advanced cancers. The library was prepared using the immunoSEQ multiplex PCR assay. The source is immuneACCESS, and TCRdb retained only in-frame sequences with V and J called. Part of the clones is not carried over; for the studies checked, unresolved V genes explain less than half of this, and the remainder is unexplained. For this sample there are roughly 90,000 clones; roughly 93% appear just once. Jointly, the top ten make up more than 0.6% of the sample. Sequenced material: CD4+ or CD8+ T cells sorted from blood, taken in a trial of the OX40 agonist ivuxolimab. The receptors originated from an adult with an advanced solid tumor such as melanoma, head and neck, liver or kidney cancer.

The chain has TRBV29-1 and TRBJ1-4, with D unclear. V lost 0 bases, J lost 11 bases, and 13 bases lay in between. CDR3 length: 13 residues. CDR1 is SQVTM, CDR2 ANQGSEA, per germline. This CDR3 reads CSVEDPNIGKLFF. In DNA, the CDR3 is TGCAGCGTTGAAGATCCAAACATCGGGAAACTGTTTTTT.

The chain is built from TRBV7-8 and TRBJ1-6; tentative D call: TRBD1 (6 bases). The germline V gene encodes CDR1 SGHVS and CDR2 FQNEAQ. The length of the CDR3 is 15 residues. Trimming took 0 bases from V and 7 from J, leaving 10 bases between them. CDR3 loop: CASSLARQGNSPLHF. The CDR3 nucleotides are TGTGCCAGCAGCTTAGCGCGGCAGGGGAATTCACCCCTCCACTTT.

V and J are TRBV10-1 and TRBJ2-7, with TRBD2 matching 13 bases. Trimming cost V 0 bases and J 3 bases; bases outside gene matches: 5. CDR1 WNHNN and CDR2 SYGVQD come from the germline V gene (reference sequence). The CDR3 totals 17 residues. CDR3 sequence: CASSESGLAGSDYEQYF. CDR3 nucleotide sequence: TGCGCCAGCAGTGAGTCGGGACTAGCGGGGTCGGACTACGAGCAGTACTTC.

The chain couples TRBV5-5 to TRBJ2-1; 9 bases fit TRBD2. Germline trimming cut 4 bases from V and 0 bases from J; bases unmatched to any gene: 2. In germline, CDR1 is SGHKS, CDR2 YYEKEE (reference sequence). The CDR3 loop spans 15 amino acids. Here the CDR3 reads CASSLSGSSYNEQFF. The CDR3 region has the DNA TGTGCCAGCAGCCTTAGCGGGAGCTCCTACAATGAGCAGTTCTTC.

This clone has a handful of counts. One junction end disagrees with the germline gene, perhaps due to a read error. J is TRBJ1-2 and V is TRBV29-1; D unresolved. The CDR3 runs to 10 residues. Germline CDR1 and CDR2: SQVTM and ANQGSEA. The CDR3 nucleotides read TGCAGCGTTGAGACGAGAGAAAGGATCTTC. Encoded protein: CSVETRERIF.

The CDR3 coding sequence is TGTGCCAGCAGTTTAGGGAGGCCAACTGAAGCTTTCTTT. Translated, it gives CASSLGRPTEAFF. The genes are TRBV27 and TRBJ1-1; D remains ambiguous. V was trimmed by 2 bases and J by 5 bases, leaving 9 bases between them. Germline lookup yields CDR1 MNHEY and CDR2 SMNVEV (reference sequence). The CDR3 is 13 amino acids.

The chain carries TRBV7-7 and TRBJ2-2; the match to TRBD1 covers 7 bases. The germline V gene has CDR1 SSHAT and CDR2 FNYEAQ (reference sequence). The CDR3 is 15 residues long. V gave up 5 bases and J gave up 0 bases; unmatched junction bases: 3. This CDR3 is CASSRDRSNTGELFF. CDR3 coding DNA: TGTGCCAGCAGCCGGGACAGATCGAACACCGGGGAGCTGTTTTTT.

This chain connects TRBV30 to TRBJ2-3; the D is unclear. Trimming removed 0 bases from V and 4 bases from J, with 5 bases in between. In germline, CDR1 is GTSNPN, CDR2 SVGIG (reference sequence). This CDR3 is built from 12 residues. The CDR3 DNA reads as TGTGCCTGGAGTGTACTTTCAGATACGCAGTATTTT. Translating gives CAWSVLSDTQYF. Together with reference TRBV30 and TRBJ2-3, the CDR3 gives the full variable domain: SQTIHQWPATLVQPVGSPLSLECTVEGTSNPNLYWYRQAAGRGLQLLFYSVGIGQISSEVPQNLSASRPQDRQFILSSKKLLLSDSGFYLCAWSVLSDTQYFGPGTRLTVL.

The V and J genes are TRBV9 and TRBJ1-2, with 11 bases matching TRBD1. The CDR3 totals 18 residues. V was pared by 4 bases and J by 5 bases, with 16 bases of the junction left unmatched. CDR1 and CDR2 from the germline V gene are SGDLS and YYNGEE. The CDR3 DNA follows: TGTGCCAGCAGCTTCTTAATGGGACAGGGGGATTCGGGTTATGGCTACACCTTC. Translation gives CASSFLMGQGDSGYGYTF.